Below are 23 T cell receptor beta chains sequenced from a single sample in a study of blood T cell repertoires in COVID-19. Profiling relied on immunoSEQ multiplex PCR, and the TCRdb table lists in-frame clones only, not all of them. Of more than 100,000 clones listed, less than 75% are singletons. Material for sequencing was peripheral blood. Receptors originate from a human donor with acute or convalescent COVID-19. The donor label of this sample is uncertain.

The rearrangement links TRBV7-2 to TRBJ2-5; D gene uncertain. Germline lookup yields CDR1 SGHTA and CDR2 FQGNSA. The ends were cut back, 4 bases at V and 1 base at J, with 13 bases in the middle. This CDR3 region has 15 residues. The DNA of the CDR3 is TGTGCCAGCAGCTCGCAAACGAGGCTCCAAGAGACCCAGTACTTC. It yields the protein CASSSQTRLQETQYF.

The chain joins TRBV29-1 to TRBJ1-1, with TRBD1 matching 7 bases. CDR1 is SQVTM and CDR2 is ANQGSEA in the germline V gene. The CDR3 loop spans 13 amino acids. V was clipped by 7 bases and J by 5 bases; unmatched bases: 10. DNA of the CDR3: TGCAGCGCCTCGACAGGGACGGAGACTGAAGCTTTCTTT. It encodes CSASTGTETEAFF.

The chain links TRBV4-2 to TRBJ2-2; 8 bases are a match to TRBD1. Germline V gene data show CDR1 as LGHNA and CDR2 as YNFKEQ. The V segment lost 1 base and the J segment 2 bases; nucleotides outside the gene matches: 3. The CDR3 runs 16 residues. DNA of the CDR3: TGTGCCAGCAGCCAAGTAGGACAGGGTAACACCGGGGAGCTGTTTTTT. It codes for CASSQVGQGNTGELFF.

The V gene is TRBV19, the J gene TRBJ1-6; D uncertain. The CDR3 length is 14 residues. The V and J ends lost 3 bases and 14 bases respectively, with 17 bases between them. The germline V gene has CDR1 LNHDA and CDR2 SQIVND (reference sequence). In DNA form, the CDR3 reads TGTGCCAGTAGTATTCAGGAACTTCCTCCCACCCTCCACTTT. This translates into CASSIQELPPTLHF.

V usage is TRBV6-1 and J usage is TRBJ1-2; the D gene is possibly TRBD1 (6 bases). V shed 3 bases and J shed 8 bases, with 16 bases lying between them. Germline values: CDR1 MNHNS, CDR2 SASEGT. CDR3 size: 14 residues. The CDR3: CASSDPTAGEGYTF. Here the CDR3 DNA reads TGTGCCAGCAGTGACCCCACGGCAGGGGAGGGCTACACCTTC.

The rearrangement uses TRBV2 and TRBJ2-1, with a weak D call TRBD2 (6 bases). V was shortened by 8 bases and J by 6 bases, with 14 bases between the two germline ends. The CDR3 is 13 residues long. Germline V gives CDR1 SNHLY, CDR2 FYNNEI. The CDR3 DNA sequence: TGTGCCAGCGTAGGGGCGGGGATCAATGAGCAGTTCTTC. As protein: CASVGAGINEQFF.

This clone was detected only a few times. The chain has TRBV19 and TRBJ1-5; 7 bases line up with TRBD1. V was clipped by 10 bases and J by 0 bases; unmatched bases: 6. Germline CDR1 LNHDA, CDR2 SQIVND (reference sequence). The CDR3 is 14 amino acids. The CDR3 reads CATGGQTSNQPQHF. CDR3 sequence (DNA): TGTGCCACCGGGGGACAGACTAGCAATCAGCCCCAGCATTTT.

J is TRBJ1-1 and V is TRBV27; D might be TRBD1 (5 bases). The V end was cut by 3 bases, the J end by 3 bases, with 8 bases between. The CDR3 spans 13 residues. CDR1 MNHEY and CDR2 SMNVEV come from the germline V gene (reference sequence). This CDR3 is CASSFFRDTEAFF. CDR3 DNA: TGTGCCAGCAGTTTTTTCAGGGACACTGAAGCTTTCTTT.

V usage is TRBV4-1 and J usage is TRBJ2-1, with TRBD2 matching over 13 bases. Germline V gives CDR1 MGHRA, CDR2 YSYEKL. The CDR3 has 17 amino acids. The V and J ends lost 4 bases and 2 bases, in that order; junction bases with no gene match: 5. The CDR3 DNA reads as TGCGCCAGCAGCCTCGGACTAGCGGGGGCCGCCTACAATGAGCAGTTCTTC. Residues: CASSLGLAGAAYNEQFF.

This chain connects TRBV10-3 to TRBJ1-5, with D possibly being TRBD1 (6 bases). Germline lookup yields CDR1 ENHRY and CDR2 SYGVKD. The V end was cut by 6 bases, the J end by 1 base, with 7 bases between. This CDR3 region has 13 residues. In nucleotides, the CDR3 is TGTGCCATCAGACAGGGAAGCAATCAGCCCCAGCATTTT. This encodes CAIRQGSNQPQHF.

The rearrangement links TRBV29-1 to TRBJ2-4, with a tentative D call TRBD2 (5 bases). Looked up from germline, CDR1 is SQVTM and CDR2 is ANQGSEA. Trimming removed 3 bases at V and 11 bases at J, with 11 bases between. The CDR3 is 11 amino acids. The CDR3 DNA follows: TGCAGCGTTGATACCGGAGGACTTCAGTACTTC. Protein: CSVDTGGLQYF.

The chain employs TRBV7-9 and TRBJ1-1; 7 bases line up with TRBD1. The CDR3 runs 15 residues. V shed 5 bases and J 0 bases; nucleotides not matched to a gene: 6. Germline V gene data show CDR1 as SEHNR and CDR2 as FQNEAQ (reference sequence). CDR3 region: CASSDPTGVNTEAFF. CDR3 coding DNA: TGTGCCAGCAGCGACCCCACAGGGGTGAACACTGAAGCTTTCTTT.

Only a few counts were recorded for this clone. For the CDR3, the DNA is TGTGCCACCAGTGAACCCAACAGGGGGTCGCAGCAGTTCTTC. Its protein is CATSEPNRGSQQFF. V and J are TRBV24-1 and TRBJ2-1; TRBD1 matches at 8 bases. Trimming cost V 4 bases and J 11 bases; bases outside gene matches: 9. The CDR3 sequence is 14 residues long. Per germline, CDR1 KGHDR and CDR2 SFDVKD.

The gene calls are TRBV30 and TRBJ2-6; D may be TRBD1 (6 bases). The germline V gene has CDR1 GTSNPN and CDR2 SVGIG (reference sequence). CDR3 length: 16 amino acids. The CDR3 nucleotides read TGTGCTTCTGCGACAGGATATGCAACTGGGGCCAACGTCCTGACTTTC. Residues: CASATGYATGANVLTF.

V is TRBV27 and J is TRBJ2-1; TRBD1 agrees at 8 bases. This CDR3 contains 11 residues. V gave up 7 bases and J gave up 10 bases; unmatched junction bases: 3. Germline values: CDR1 MNHEY, CDR2 SMNVEV (reference sequence). CDR3 amino acids: CASKQGDEQFF. CDR3 nucleotide sequence: TGTGCCAGCAAACAGGGGGACGAGCAGTTCTTC.

Here the CDR3 reads CASSLNAGNSPLHF. For the CDR3, the DNA is TGTGCCAGCAGCTTAAACGCGGGGAATTCACCCCTCCACTTT. This chain links TRBV7-6 with TRBJ1-6, with D hard to call. Trimming removed 2 bases from V and 7 bases from J, with 9 bases in between. The CDR3 extends over 14 amino acids. The germline CDR1 and CDR2 sequences are SGHVS and FNYEAQ.

This clone is a singleton in its sample. This chain connects TRBV30 to TRBJ1-3; 7 bases are a match to TRBD1. This CDR3 is 17 amino acids long. V gave up 2 bases and J gave up 1 base; unmatched junction bases: 11. Germline V lookup: CDR1 GTSNPN, CDR2 SVGIG (reference sequence). CDR3 sequence reads: CAWSFLMTGSSGNTIYF. The DNA of the CDR3 is TGTGCCTGGAGTTTCCTGATGACAGGGTCTTCTGGAAACACCATATATTTT.

The table lists this clone with many counts. The rearrangement uses TRBV18 and TRBJ1-5, with D hard to call. The CDR3 sequence is 16 residues long. Germline lookup yields CDR1 KGHSH and CDR2 LQKENI. Trimming took 3 bases from V and 2 from J, leaving 14 bases between them. CDR3 bases: TGTGCCAGCTCACCCAAGGACCGGGGAGGCAATCAGCCCCAGCATTTT. It codes for CASSPKDRGGNQPQHF.

J is TRBJ1-2 and V is TRBV6-5; D perhaps matches TRBD1 (5 bases). Germline V gene data show CDR1 as MNHEY and CDR2 as SVGAGI. The V end was cut by 4 bases, the J end by 4 bases, with 16 bases between. The CDR3 contains 15 residues. The CDR3 nucleotides are TGTGCCAGCAGTTCATTGGGCGGGGGTTTCTATGGCTACACCTTC. This encodes CASSSLGGGFYGYTF.

V gene TRBV6-5 combines with J gene TRBJ2-3, with 7 bases lining up with TRBD1. The V segment lost 2 bases and the J segment 4 bases; nucleotides outside the gene matches: 9. This CDR3 comprises 16 residues. Germline V lookup: CDR1 MNHEY, CDR2 SVGAGI. The DNA of the CDR3 is TGTGCCAGCAGTTACGACCCCAGACAGGGTGCAGATACGCAGTATTTT. Its translation: CASSYDPRQGADTQYF.

The chain is built from TRBV6-4 and TRBJ1-3; D possibly corresponds to TRBD1 (6 bases). The CDR3 contains 17 residues. V was clipped by 0 bases and J by 2 bases, with 14 bases between them. Germline V gene lookup returns CDR1 MRHNA and CDR2 SNTAGT. The CDR3 nucleotides read TGTGCCAGCAGTGACTCGAAGTCAGGGGCGGCTGGAAACACCATATATTTT. Protein: CASSDSKSGAAGNTIYF.

This clone showed up just a few times. This chain uses TRBV29-1 with TRBJ2-7, with 8 nucleotides matching TRBD1. The CDR3 length is 13 residues. V shed 6 bases and J 0 bases; nucleotides not matched to a gene: 4. Germline CDR1 reads SQVTM; CDR2 reads ANQGSEA. CDR3 bases: TGCAGCGTCAGGACAGGGAGCTCCTACGAGCAGTACTTC. Translation gives CSVRTGSSYEQYF.

The chain has TRBV3-1 (or the pseudogene TRBV3-2) and TRBJ1-2; D perhaps matches TRBD1 (6 bases). This CDR3 spans 11 amino acids. Germline V CDR1 and CDR2: LGHDT, YNNKEL (reference sequence). Trimming shortened V by 1 base and J by 13 bases, and 10 bases separated the two germline ends. CDR3 sequence reads: CASSQVTGFTF. The CDR3 DNA sequence: TGTGCCAGCAGCCAAGTAACAGGGTTCACCTTC.